This paragraph reports one TCR beta chain. Its specificity is unknown. The sample comes from a study of T cell responses to AZD1222 COVID-19 vaccine. Study-wide results and caveats: Dominant at 160-218 and 743-854, vaccine-associated CD4 TCRs also spanned spike. Within unmutated variant regions lay the reported targets of nearly half of spike-specific TCRs.

Germline lookup yields CDR1 SNHLY and CDR2 FYNNEI. V lost 4 bases and J 13 bases, leaving 14 bases between the germline ends. This CDR3 has 12 amino acids. Assay: immunoSEQ multiplex PCR; the TCRdb copy retains only in-frame clones and omits some. The sample shows fewer than 120,000 clones, about 85% of them seen only once. This receptor was taken from an adult in good health. The chain combines TRBV2 with TRBJ1-5, with unresolved D. The starting material was peripheral blood, obtained on day 0 of AZD1222 vaccination. CDR3 residues: CASSAPPSPQHF. CDR3 bases: TGTGCCAGCAGTGCTCCCCCCAGTCCACAGCATTTT.